These 18 T cell receptor beta chains came from one sample sequenced in a study of Graves' ophthalmopathy and Graves' hyperthyroidism. Scientists amplified the TCR beta CDR3 regions from RNA transcripts. HTBI primers were used in a first-round RT-PCR, which preceded a second-round multiplex PCR. Each CDR3 protein is one row after TCRdb ran MiXCR on the multiplex PCR reads. The sample carries about 210,000 distinct CDR3 sequences, under 30% recorded once. Input material: peripheral blood. The receptors stem from a man aged 45 to 65 with Graves' ophthalmopathy.

This clonotype was observed many times. The chain is built from TRBV19 and TRBJ1-5, with 12 bases aligning to TRBD1. The CDR3 sequence is 15 residues long. From germline, CDR1 is LNHDA and CDR2 SQIVND (reference sequence). The V gene end was trimmed by 6 bases and the J gene end by 6 bases; junction bases not matched to a gene: 6. The CDR3 DNA sequence: TGTGCCAGTAGGTCCGGGACAGGGGGCTTTCAGCCCCAGCATTTT. Translation: CASRSGTGGFQPQHF.

This chain links TRBV7-8 with TRBJ1-1; no clear D. This CDR3 is 13 amino acids long. The V gene's germline CDR1 is SGHVS and CDR2 FQNEAQ. V lost 1 base to trimming and J lost 4 bases, with 7 bases between them. This CDR3 reads CASSLGARTEAFF. The CDR3 coding sequence is TGTGCCAGCAGCTTAGGCGCACGCACTGAAGCTTTCTTT.

In its sample, this clonotype was seen many times. The chain links TRBV11-2 to TRBJ2-2, with TRBD2 matching over 7 bases. Germline lookup yields CDR1 SGHAT and CDR2 FQNNGV. Trimming at V came to 5 bases and at J to 5 bases, leaving 14 bases not matched to a gene. This CDR3 has 17 residues. The CDR3 nucleotides are TGTGCCAGCAGCCTCTACTTCGCGGGAGATGGGACCGGGGAGCTGTTTTTT. Translation: CASSLYFAGDGTGELFF.

The chain employs TRBV12-3 or TRBV12-4 and TRBJ1-1; D not certain. The CDR3 has 14 amino acids. V was cut by 2 bases and J by 2 bases, with 9 bases left in between. The CDR3, as DNA: TGTGCCAGCAGTTTAAAGTCGGTAAACACTGAAGCTTTCTTT. Its translation: CASSLKSVNTEAFF.

This clonotype came up many times. The chain combines TRBV30 with TRBJ2-7, with D uncertain. Germline V gene data show CDR1 as GTSNPN and CDR2 as SVGIG (reference sequence). The CDR3 sequence is 13 residues long. The V end lost 2 bases, the J end lost 1 base, and 9 bases lay between the germline ends. The CDR3 DNA sequence: TGTGCCTGGAGTCTCGGTACTTCCTACGAGCAGTACTTC. Encoded protein: CAWSLGTSYEQYF.

This clonotype appeared many times. The rearrangement joins TRBV2 to TRBJ1-1, with D hard to call. V shed 4 bases and J shed 3 bases, with 18 bases lying between them. The CDR3 length is 16 residues. Per germline, CDR1 SNHLY and CDR2 FYNNEI. The CDR3 bases are TGTGCCAGCAGTGCAACTCTTTCGGGGTTTGACACTGAAGCTTTCTTT. Amino acids: CASSATLSGFDTEAFF.

This clonotype was seen at least ten times. V is TRBV12-3 or TRBV12-4 and J is TRBJ2-2; no definite D call. Trimming removed 1 base at V and 3 bases at J, with 9 bases between. The CDR3 runs to 15 residues. The CDR3 sequence is CASSLVPVYTGELFF. The CDR3 coding sequence is TGTGCCAGCAGTTTAGTGCCTGTGTACACCGGGGAGCTGTTTTTT.

This chain links TRBV6-1 with TRBJ1-1; tentatively, D is TRBD1 (6 bases). The CDR3 length is 14 residues. V was clipped by 6 bases and J by 0 bases, with 11 bases between them. Germline CDR1 is MNHNS and CDR2 is SASEGT. The DNA for the CDR3 is TGTGCCAGCAGACAGGGACCCATGAACACTGAAGCTTTCTTT. Translation: CASRQGPMNTEAFF.

The chain links TRBV12-3 or TRBV12-4 to TRBJ1-1; perhaps TRBD1 as D (5 bases). V shed 6 bases and J shed 5 bases, with 16 bases lying between them. There are 14 residues in the CDR3. The CDR3 spells CASRGQGEMTEAFF. CDR3 nucleotide sequence: TGTGCCAGCAGAGGGCAGGGCGAAATGACTGAAGCTTTCTTT.

This clonotype was picked up many times. This chain connects TRBV7-2 to TRBJ2-7; D unresolved. Between the trimmed V and J ends, which lost 1 base and 3 bases, there was a span of 10 bases. The V gene's germline CDR1 is SGHTA and CDR2 FQGNSA. The CDR3 loop spans 14 amino acids. CDR3 region: CASSLVAGFYEQYF. The CDR3 region has the DNA TGTGCCAGCAGCTTAGTAGCTGGGTTCTACGAGCAGTACTTC.

Many counts were recorded for this clonotype. The chain has TRBV29-1 and TRBJ1-1, with D unresolved. CDR3 size: 10 residues. The germline V gene has CDR1 SQVTM and CDR2 ANQGSEA. Trimming took 6 bases from V and 2 from J, leaving 4 bases between them. This CDR3 reads CSVDNTEAFF. The CDR3 DNA reads as TGCAGCGTCGACAACACTGAAGCTTTCTTT.

The chain combines TRBV6-2 or TRBV6-3 with TRBJ2-5; TRBD1 is a possible D gene (6 bases). Germline values: CDR1 MNHEY, CDR2 SVGEGT. V was clipped by 5 bases and J by 6 bases, with 19 bases between them. The CDR3 has 15 amino acids. This chain's CDR3 is CASSPHRERPQTQYF. CDR3 in DNA: TGTGCCAGCAGTCCCCACAGGGAACGACCCCAGACCCAGTACTTC.

The CDR3 here is CASTRDSLSYEQYF. The CDR3 DNA is TGTGCCAGCACCCGGGACAGCCTATCCTACGAGCAGTACTTC. V and J are TRBV5-5 and TRBJ2-7; the match to TRBD1 covers 7 bases. Trimming took 6 bases from V and 1 from J; bases not matched to a gene: 7. In germline, CDR1 is SGHKS, CDR2 YYEKEE (reference sequence). The CDR3 covers 14 residues.

This clonotype came up a few times. The CDR3 bases are TGTGCTATAAAGGGGCAGTTCTACGAGCAGTACTTC. This encodes CAIKGQFYEQYF. The chain couples TRBV28 to TRBJ2-7; possibly TRBD1 for D (5 bases). CDR1 is MDHEN, CDR2 SYDVKM, per germline. The CDR3 sequence is 12 residues long.

This clonotype came up many times. The genes are TRBV12-3 or TRBV12-4 and TRBJ2-7; D may be TRBD2 (5 bases). With 5 bases removed from V and 7 bases from J, the gap between germline ends came to 12 bases. The CDR3 loop spans 12 amino acids. The CDR3 reads CASSPWGVEQYF. The CDR3, as DNA: TGTGCCAGCAGTCCCTGGGGAGTAGAGCAGTACTTC.

J is TRBJ2-7 and V is TRBV12-3 or TRBV12-4; D possibly corresponds to TRBD2 (5 bases). Trimming removed 7 bases at V and 9 bases at J, with 19 bases between. The CDR3 extends over 13 amino acids. CDR3 sequence (DNA): TGTGCCAGCACCATAGGGCCGGGAAGGGCGCAGTACTTC. Translated: CASTIGPGRAQYF.

This sequence joins TRBV6-2 or TRBV6-3 and TRBJ1-1; D may be TRBD1 (6 bases). CDR3 size: 11 residues. Germline V CDR1 and CDR2: MNHEY, SVGEGT. Trimming cost V 10 bases and J 7 bases, with 13 bases left between them. The chain's CDR3 is CATLGGSEAFF. The CDR3 bases are TGTGCCACCTTAGGGGGGAGTGAAGCTTTCTTT.

The J gene is TRBJ2-4, the V gene TRBV6-2 or TRBV6-3; D ambiguous. CDR1 and CDR2 from the germline V gene are MNHEY and SVGEGT. Trimming stripped 2 bases from V and 5 bases from J, with 13 bases between. CDR3 length: 15 amino acids. Written as DNA, the CDR3 is TGTGCCAGCAGTTACAGAAGTATAGAAGAAAACATTCAGTACTTC. It is translated as CASSYRSIEENIQYF.